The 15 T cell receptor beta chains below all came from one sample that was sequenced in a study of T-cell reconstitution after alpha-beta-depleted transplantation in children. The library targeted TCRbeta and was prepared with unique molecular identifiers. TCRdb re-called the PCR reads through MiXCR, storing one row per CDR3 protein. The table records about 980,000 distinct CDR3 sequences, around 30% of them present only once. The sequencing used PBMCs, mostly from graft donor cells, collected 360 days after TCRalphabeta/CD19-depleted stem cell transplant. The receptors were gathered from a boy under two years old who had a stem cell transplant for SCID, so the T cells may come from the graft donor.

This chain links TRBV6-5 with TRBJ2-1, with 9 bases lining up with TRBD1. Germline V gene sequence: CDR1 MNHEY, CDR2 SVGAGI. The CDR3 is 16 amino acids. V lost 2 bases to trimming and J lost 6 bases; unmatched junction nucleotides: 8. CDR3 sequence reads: CASSYPGTGLFNEQFF. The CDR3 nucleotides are TGTGCCAGCAGTTACCCCGGGACAGGGCTTTTCAATGAGCAGTTCTTC.

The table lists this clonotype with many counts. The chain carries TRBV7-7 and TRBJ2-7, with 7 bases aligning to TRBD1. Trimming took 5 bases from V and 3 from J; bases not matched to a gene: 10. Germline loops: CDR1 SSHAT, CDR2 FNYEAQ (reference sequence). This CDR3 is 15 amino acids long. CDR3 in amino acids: CASSPGTEGFYEQYF. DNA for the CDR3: TGTGCCAGCAGCCCCGGGACAGAGGGGTTCTACGAGCAGTACTTC.

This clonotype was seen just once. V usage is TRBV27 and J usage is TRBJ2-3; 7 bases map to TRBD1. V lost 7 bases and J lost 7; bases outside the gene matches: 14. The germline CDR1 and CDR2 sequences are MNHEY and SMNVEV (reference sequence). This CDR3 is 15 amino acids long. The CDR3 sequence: CASTPTGQILHTQYF. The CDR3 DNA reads TGTGCCAGCACACCGACGGGACAGATACTTCATACGCAGTATTTT.

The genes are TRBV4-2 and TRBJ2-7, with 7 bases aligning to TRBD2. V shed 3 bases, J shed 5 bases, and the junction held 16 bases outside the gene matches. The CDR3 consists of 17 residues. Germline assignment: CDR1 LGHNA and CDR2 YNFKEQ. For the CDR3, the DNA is TGTGCCAGCAGCCAGATCCCTCCCCCTAGTGCGGGGGACGAGCAGTACTTC. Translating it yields CASSQIPPPSAGDEQYF.

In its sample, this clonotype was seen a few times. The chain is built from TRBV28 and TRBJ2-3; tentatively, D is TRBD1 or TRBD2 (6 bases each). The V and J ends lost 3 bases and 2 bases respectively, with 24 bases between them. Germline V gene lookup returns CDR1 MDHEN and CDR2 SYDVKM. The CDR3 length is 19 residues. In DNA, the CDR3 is TGTGCCAGCAGTTTTGGGGGGCCCCCCCCAGGGTTCACCACAGATACGCAGTATTTT. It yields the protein CASSFGGPPPGFTTDTQYF.

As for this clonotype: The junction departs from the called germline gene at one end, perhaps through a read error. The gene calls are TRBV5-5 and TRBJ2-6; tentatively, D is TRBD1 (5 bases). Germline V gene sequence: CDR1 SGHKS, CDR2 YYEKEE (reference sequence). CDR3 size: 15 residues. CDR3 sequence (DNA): TGTGCCAGCAGCTTGGAGGCCTCTGGGGCCAACGTCGTGACTTTC. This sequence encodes CASSLEASGANVVTF.

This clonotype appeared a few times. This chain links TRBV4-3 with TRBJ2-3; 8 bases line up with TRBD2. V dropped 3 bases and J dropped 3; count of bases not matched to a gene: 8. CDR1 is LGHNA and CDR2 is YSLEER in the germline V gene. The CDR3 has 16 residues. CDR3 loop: CASSHGWRGATDTQYF. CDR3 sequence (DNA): TGCGCCAGCAGCCATGGTTGGCGGGGGGCTACAGATACGCAGTATTTT.

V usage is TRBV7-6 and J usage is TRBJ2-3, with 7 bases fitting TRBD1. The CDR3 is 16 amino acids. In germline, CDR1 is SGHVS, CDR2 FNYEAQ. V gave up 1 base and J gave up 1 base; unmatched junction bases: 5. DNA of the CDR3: TGTGCCAGCAGCTTAGAAGCTGGGACAGGCACAGATACGCAGTATTTT. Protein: CASSLEAGTGTDTQYF. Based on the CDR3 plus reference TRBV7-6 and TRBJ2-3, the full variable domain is GAGVSQSPRYKVTKRGQDVALRCDPISGHVSLYWYRQALGQGPEFLTYFNYEAQQDKSGLPNDRFSAERPEGSISTLTIQRTEQRDSAMYRCASSLEAGTGTDTQYFGPGTRLTVL.

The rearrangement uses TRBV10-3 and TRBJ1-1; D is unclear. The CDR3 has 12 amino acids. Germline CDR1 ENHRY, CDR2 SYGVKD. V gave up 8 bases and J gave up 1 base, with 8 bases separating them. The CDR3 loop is CAIAKGNTEAFF. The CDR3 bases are TGTGCCATCGCCAAGGGGAACACTGAAGCTTTCTTT.

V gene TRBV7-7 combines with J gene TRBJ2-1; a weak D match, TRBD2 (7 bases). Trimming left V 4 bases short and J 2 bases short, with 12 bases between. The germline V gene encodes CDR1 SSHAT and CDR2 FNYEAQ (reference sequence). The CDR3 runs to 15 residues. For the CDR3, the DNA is TGTGCCAGCAGCTCGGCGGGGGCCGCCTACAATGAGCAGTTCTTC. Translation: CASSSAGAAYNEQFF. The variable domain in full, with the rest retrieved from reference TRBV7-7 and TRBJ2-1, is GAGVSQSPRYKVTKRGQDVTLRCDPISSHATLYWYQQALGQGPEFLTYFNYEAQPDKSGLPSDRFSAERPEGSISTLTIQRTEQRDSAMYRCASSSAGAAYNEQFFGPGTRLTVL.

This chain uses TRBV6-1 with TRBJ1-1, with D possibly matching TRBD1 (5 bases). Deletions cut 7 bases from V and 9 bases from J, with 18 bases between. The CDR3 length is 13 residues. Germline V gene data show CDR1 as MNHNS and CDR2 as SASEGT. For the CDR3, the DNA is TGTGCCAGCAAGGGGCCGGGGCAGGAGAAAGCTTTCTTT. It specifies CASKGPGQEKAFF.

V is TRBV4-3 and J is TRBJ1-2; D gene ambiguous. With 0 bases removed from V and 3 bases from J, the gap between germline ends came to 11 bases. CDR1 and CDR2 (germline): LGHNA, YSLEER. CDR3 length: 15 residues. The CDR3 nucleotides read TGCGCCAGCAGCCAAGACCCCCTTGGGTACTATGGCTACACCTTC. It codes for CASSQDPLGYYGYTF.

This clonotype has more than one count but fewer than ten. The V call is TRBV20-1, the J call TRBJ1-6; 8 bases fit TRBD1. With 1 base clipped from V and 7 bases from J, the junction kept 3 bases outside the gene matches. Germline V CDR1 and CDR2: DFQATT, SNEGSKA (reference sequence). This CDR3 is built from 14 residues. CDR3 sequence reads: CSARGTGWNSPLHF. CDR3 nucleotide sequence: TGCAGTGCTAGAGGGACAGGGTGGAATTCACCCCTCCACTTT.

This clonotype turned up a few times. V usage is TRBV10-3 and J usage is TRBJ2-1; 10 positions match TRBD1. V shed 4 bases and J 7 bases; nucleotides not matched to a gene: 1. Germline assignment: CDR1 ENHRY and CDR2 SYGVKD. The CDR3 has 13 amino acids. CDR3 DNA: TGTGCCATCAGTGGGACAGGGGGAAATGAGCAGTTCTTC. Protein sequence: CAISGTGGNEQFF.

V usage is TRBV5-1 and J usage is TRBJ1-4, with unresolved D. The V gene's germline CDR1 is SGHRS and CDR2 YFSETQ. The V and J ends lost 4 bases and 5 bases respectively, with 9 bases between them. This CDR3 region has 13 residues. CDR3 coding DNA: TGCGCCAGCAGCGGAAACAAGAATGAAAAACTGTTTTTT. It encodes CASSGNKNEKLFF.